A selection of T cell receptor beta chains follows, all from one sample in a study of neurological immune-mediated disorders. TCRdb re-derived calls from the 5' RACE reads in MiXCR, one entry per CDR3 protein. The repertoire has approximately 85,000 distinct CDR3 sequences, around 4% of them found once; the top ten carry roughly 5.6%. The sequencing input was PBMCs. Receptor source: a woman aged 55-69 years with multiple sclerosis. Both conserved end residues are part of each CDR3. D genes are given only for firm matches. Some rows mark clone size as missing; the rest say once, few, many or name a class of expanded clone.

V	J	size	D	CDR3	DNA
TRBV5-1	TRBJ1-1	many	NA	CASSLMGDSGTEAFF	TGCGCCAGCAGCTTGATGGGCGACAGTGGCACTGAAGCTTTCTTT
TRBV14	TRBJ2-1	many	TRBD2	CASSQEAGGPEQFF	TGTGCCAGCAGCCAAGAGGCGGGGGGCCCGGAGCAGTTCTTC
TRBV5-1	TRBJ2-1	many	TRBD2	CASSLGDVGLAGGHNEQFF	TGCGCCAGCAGCTTGGGGGACGTGGGACTAGCGGGGGGTCACAATGAGCAGTTCTTC
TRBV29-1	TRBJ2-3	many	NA	CSVQGLFTDTQYF	TGCAGCGTCCAGGGACTTTTCACAGATACGCAGTATTTT
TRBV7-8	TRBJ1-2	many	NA	CASSVNRDSYTF	TGTGCCAGCAGCGTTAACAGGGATAGCTACACCTTC
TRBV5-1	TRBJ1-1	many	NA	CASSLGGSTYEAFF	TGCGCCAGCAGCTTGGGTGGAAGTACATATGAAGCTTTCTTT
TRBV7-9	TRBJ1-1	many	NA	CASSSVTGLNTEAFF	TGTGCCAGCAGCTCAGTAACAGGGCTGAACACTGAAGCTTTCTTT
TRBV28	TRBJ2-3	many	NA	CASSFGGGRRTDTQYF	TGTGCCAGCAGTTTTGGAGGGGGCCGGAGAACAGATACGCAGTATTTT
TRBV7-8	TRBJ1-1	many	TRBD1	CASSFRDRAMNTEAFF	TGTGCCAGCAGCTTCCGGGACAGAGCCATGAACACTGAAGCTTTCTTT
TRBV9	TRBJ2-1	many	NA	CASSVVGGSYNEQFF	TGTGCCAGCAGCGTAGTAGGAGGGTCCTACAATGAGCAGTTCTTC
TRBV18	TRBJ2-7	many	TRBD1	CASSPPGQGAYEQYF	TGTGCCAGCTCACCACCGGGACAGGGGGCCTACGAGCAGTACTTC
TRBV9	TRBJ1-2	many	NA	CASSVDPHGNYGYTF	TGTGCCAGCAGCGTAGACCCACATGGAAACTATGGCTACACCTTC
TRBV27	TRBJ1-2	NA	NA	CASRGGGENCGYTF	TGTGCCAGCAGGGGGGGAGGAGAGAACTGTGGCTACACCTTC
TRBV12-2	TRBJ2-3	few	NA	CASRLDLTSGHYTDTQYF	TGTGCAAGTCGCTTAGACCTAACTAGCGGCCACTACACAGATACGCAGTATTTT
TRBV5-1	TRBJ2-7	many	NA	CASSLGADRWRDEQYF	TGCGCCAGCAGCTTGGGGGCCGACAGGTGGAGGGACGAGCAGTACTTC
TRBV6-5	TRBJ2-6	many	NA	CASSYGGAGANVLTF	TGTGCCAGCAGTTACGGTGGAGCTGGGGCCAACGTCCTGACTTTC
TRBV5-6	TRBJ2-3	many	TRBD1	CASSLAGGVVDTQYF	TGTGCCAGCAGCTTGGCAGGGGGAGTTGTAGATACGCAGTATTTT
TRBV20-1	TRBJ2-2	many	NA	CSARASSAGELFF	TGCAGTGCTAGGGCTAGTTCCGCCGGGGAGCTGTTTTTT
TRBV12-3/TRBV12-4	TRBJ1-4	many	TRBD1	CASSLRGPEKLFF	TGTGCCAGCAGCTTAAGGGGGCCGGAAAAACTGTTTTTT
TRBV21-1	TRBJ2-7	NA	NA	CASSKGRSKTYEQYF	TGTGCCAGCAGCAAAGGGAGAAGCAAGACCTACGAGCAGTACTTC
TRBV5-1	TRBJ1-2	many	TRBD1	CASSEPGQWGYTF	TGCGCCAGCAGCGAACCGGGACAGTGGGGCTACACCTTC
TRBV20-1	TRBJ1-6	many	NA	CSASFAASSYNSPLHF	TGCAGTGCTAGCTTCGCCGCGAGCTCCTATAATTCACCCCTCCACTTT
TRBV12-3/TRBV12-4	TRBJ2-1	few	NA	CASSFTGSSYNEQFF	TGTGCCAGCAGTTTTACAGGGAGCTCCTACAATGAGCAGTTCTTC
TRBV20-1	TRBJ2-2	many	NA	CSASSGALLFF	TGCAGTGCTAGTTCGGGGGCTTTGCTGTTTTTT
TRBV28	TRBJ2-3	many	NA	CASTELTGAGVDTQYF	TGTGCCAGCACAGAACTTACGGGGGCCGGGGTAGATACGCAGTATTTT
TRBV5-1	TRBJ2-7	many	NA	CASRPTGGQGSYEQYF	TGCGCCAGCAGACCTACGGGGGGTCAGGGGTCCTACGAGCAGTACTTC
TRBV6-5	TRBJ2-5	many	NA	CASSPRGAETQYF	TGTGCCAGCAGCCCCAGGGGGGCAGAGACCCAGTACTTC
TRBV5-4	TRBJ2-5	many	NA	CASSLSGIETQYF	TGTGCCAGCAGTCTCTCAGGGATAGAGACCCAGTACTTC
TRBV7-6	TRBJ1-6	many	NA	CASSFRDTDNSPLHF	TGTGCCAGCAGCTTCCGGGACACAGATAATTCACCCCTCCACTTT
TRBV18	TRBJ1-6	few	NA	CASSPGAGAPYNSPLHF	TGTGCCAGCTCACCGGGGGCAGGGGCCCCCTATAATTCACCCCTCCACTTT
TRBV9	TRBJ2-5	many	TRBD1	CASSGTGIFGSAEKETQYF	TGTGCCAGCAGTGGGACAGGCATTTTCGGGTCGGCGGAAAAAGAGACCCAGTACTTC
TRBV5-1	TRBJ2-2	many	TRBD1	CASSPRQGAGGELFF	TGCGCCAGCAGCCCCCGACAGGGTGCGGGCGGGGAGCTGTTTTTT
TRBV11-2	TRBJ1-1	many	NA	CASSLDPASNTEAFF	TGTGCCAGCAGCTTAGATCCAGCTTCGAACACTGAAGCTTTCTTT
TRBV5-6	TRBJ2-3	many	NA	CASSLVGLGMAQYF	TGTGCCAGCAGCTTGGTCGGCTTGGGCATGGCGCAGTATTTT
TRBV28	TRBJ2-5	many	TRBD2	CASSYLAGGQETQYF	TGTGCCAGCAGTTATCTAGCGGGGGGACAAGAGACCCAGTACTTC
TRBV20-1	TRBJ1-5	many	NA	CSARRDSNQPQHF	TGCAGTGCTAGACGGGATAGCAATCAGCCCCAGCATTTT
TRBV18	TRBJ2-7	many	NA	CASSPTRPQESTYF	TGTGCCAGCTCCCCGACTCGGCCCCAGGAGAGCACGTACTTC
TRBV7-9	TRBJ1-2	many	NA	CASSATSDANYGYTF	TGTGCCAGCAGCGCCACGAGCGATGCTAACTATGGCTACACCTTC
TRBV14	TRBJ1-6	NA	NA	CASSQEGRRNSPLHF	TGTGCCAGCAGCCAAGAAGGCAGAAGAAATTCACCCCTCCACTTT
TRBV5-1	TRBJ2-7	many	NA	CASSLEPGRLSYEQYF	TGCGCCAGCAGCTTGGAGCCCGGACGCCTCTCCTACGAGCAGTACTTC
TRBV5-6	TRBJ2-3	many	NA	CASSLGSGVGTDTQYF	TGTGCCAGCAGCTTAGGCTCAGGGGTTGGAACAGATACGCAGTATTTT
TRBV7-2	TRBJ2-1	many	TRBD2	CASSEGLGRDNEQFF	TGTGCCAGCAGTGAAGGACTAGGGAGGGACAATGAGCAGTTCTTC
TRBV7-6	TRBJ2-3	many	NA	CASSLGGISTDTQYF	TGTGCCAGCAGCTTAGGTGGGATAAGCACAGATACGCAGTATTTT
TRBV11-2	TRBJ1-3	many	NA	CASSLGVGNTIYF	TGTGCCAGCAGCTTGGGAGTTGGAAACACCATATATTTT